Detailed here is one TCR beta chain. Clones were read by immunoSEQ multiplex PCR, and TCRdb kept only the in-frame ones, dropping some. The sample holds around 67,000 clones; 75% to 90% are singletons and the top ten take 4.5% to 5.5%. With 3 bases removed from V and 8 bases from J, the gap between germline ends came to 17 bases. The germline V gene encodes CDR1 SGHDT and CDR2 YYEEEE. This CDR3 contains 14 residues. This record comes from a study of technical replicates of blood from several donors. The sequence was collected from a human donor in good health. Some clones in this sample may be carry-over from other donors' samples. The source material was PBMCs. V is TRBV5-6 and J is TRBJ1-2; tentatively, D is TRBD1 (6 bases). DNA of the CDR3: TGTGCCAGCAGCTGGGGACACCTCCCCGGGGGCTACACCTTC. This codes for CASSWGHLPGGYTF.